These T cell receptor beta chains were read from a single sample in a study of regulatory T cells in long-lasting Graves disease. One entry per CDR3 protein results from TCRdb running MiXCR on the multiplex PCR reads. Of about 450,000 distinct CDR3 sequences in the sample, 12% to 15% were seen once. These data were likewise used in another study, on T cells in Graves' hyperthyroidism and ophthalmopathy.

Sequencing used peripheral blood mononuclear cells (PBMCs), obtained at new diagnosis, from a patient treated with antithyroid drugs. These receptors came from a woman aged 45 to 65 with Graves disease. Each CDR3 is given with its conserved first and last residue. A D gene is named only where the DNA matches it firmly. The size of a clone is reported for some rows only, either as once, few or many, or as a class for expanded clones.

d_gene | j_gene | v_gene | abundance | CDR3aa | CDR3nt
TRBD2 | TRBJ2-5 | TRBV5-1 | NA | CASSPLAGENQETQYF | TGCGCCAGCAGCCCCCTAGCGGGAGAGAACCAAGAGACCCAGTACTTC
NA | TRBJ2-3 | TRBV12-5 | many | CASGLGAWDSASTDTQYF | TGTGCTAGTGGTTTGGGGGCTTGGGATAGTGCTAGCACAGATACGCAGTATTTT
NA | TRBJ2-7 | TRBV28 | many | CASRPNGPSYEQYF | TGTGCCAGCAGACCAAACGGACCGTCCTACGAGCAGTACTTC
NA | TRBJ1-2 | TRBV6-2/TRBV6-3 | many | CASSESRGGGYTF | TGTGCCAGCAGTGAATCTCGGGGGGGTGGCTACACCTTC
TRBD1 | TRBJ2-1 | TRBV12-3/TRBV12-4 | many | CASSFTGGFRNEQFF | TGTGCCAGCAGTTTCACAGGGGGCTTTCGCAATGAGCAGTTCTTC
NA | TRBJ2-5 | TRBV10-3 | NA | CATKTPTGTQETQYF | TGTGCCACCAAGACTCCTACCGGGACACAAGAGACCCAGTACTTC
TRBD2 | TRBJ2-5 | TRBV28 | many | CASSMGLAGGPLQETQYF | TGTGCCAGCAGTATGGGACTAGCGGGAGGGCCATTGCAAGAGACCCAGTACTTC
NA | TRBJ1-1 | TRBV18 | many | CASSPGTATEAFF | TGTGCCAGCTCACCGGGGACGGCCACTGAAGCTTTCTTT
TRBD1 | TRBJ2-5 | TRBV27 | NA | CTSSDRVETQYF | TGTACCAGCAGTGACAGGGTAGAGACCCAGTACTTC
NA | TRBJ2-7 | TRBV10-2 | many | CASSAQDRNSYEQYF | TGCGCCAGCAGTGCCCAAGACAGGAACTCCTACGAGCAGTACTTC
TRBD2 | TRBJ2-7 | TRBV12-3/TRBV12-4 | many | CASSLREGTGYEQYF | TGTGCCAGCAGCCTTCGGGAGGGAACGGGCTACGAGCAGTACTTC
NA | TRBJ2-7 | TRBV24-1 | many | CATSDSSRRGQYF | TGTGCCACCAGTGACTCATCTCGGCGCGGGCAGTACTTC
TRBD2 | TRBJ2-1 | TRBV7-8 | few | CASRFTGTSGTLLYNEQFF | TGTGCCAGCAGGTTCACCGGGACTAGCGGGACACTCCTCTACAATGAGCAGTTCTTC
NA | TRBJ1-1 | TRBV3-1 | many | CASSQSHTEAFF | TGTGCCAGCAGCCAAAGCCACACTGAAGCTTTCTTT
NA | TRBJ1-2 | TRBV12-3/TRBV12-4 | NA | CASSPTSQGGYTF | TGTGCCAGCAGTCCTACCTCACAGGGCGGCTACACCTTC
NA | TRBJ1-1 | TRBV11-3 | NA | CASSLGQGHTEALF | TGTGCCAGCAGCTTAGGGCAGGGGCACACTGAAGCTTTGTTT
NA | TRBJ1-5 | TRBV28 | many | CASSFPLPSVWGNQPQHF | TGTGCCAGCAGTTTCCCCCTTCCTAGTGTGTGGGGCAATCAGCCCCAGCATTTT
NA | TRBJ2-2 | TRBV5-1 | many | CASSLEQETGELFF | TGCGCCAGCAGCTTGGAGCAAGAGACCGGGGAGCTGTTTTTT
TRBD2 | TRBJ2-5 | TRBV6-5 | NA | CASSYGTSGSQETQYF | TGTGCCAGCAGTTACGGGACTAGCGGGAGCCAAGAGACCCAGTACTTC
NA | TRBJ1-1 | TRBV27 | many | CASSYRVDTEAFF | TGTGCCAGCAGTTACAGGGTGGACACTGAAGCTTTCTTT
NA | TRBJ2-7 | TRBV2 | NA | CASSARVGGVAYEQYF | TGTGCCAGCAGTGCCCGTGTAGGCGGGGTGGCCTACGAGCAGTACTTC
TRBD1 | TRBJ1-4 | TRBV7-3 | few | CASSPRDSATNEKLFF | TGTGCCAGCAGCCCAAGGGACAGTGCAACTAATGAAAAACTGTTTTTT
TRBD2 | TRBJ2-1 | TRBV5-4 | many | CASSGTAGGLYNEQFF | TGTGCCAGCAGCGGAACAGCGGGAGGACTATACAATGAGCAGTTCTTC
NA | TRBJ2-5 | TRBV10-1 | NA | CASSEDVPETRYF | TGCGCCAGCAGTGAGGACGTCCCGGAGACCCGGTACTTC
NA | TRBJ1-1 | TRBV3-1 | many | CASSQAGTDTEAFF | TGTGCCAGCAGCCAAGCCGGGACGGACACTGAAGCTTTCTTT
TRBD1 | TRBJ1-1 | TRBV6-2/TRBV6-3 | many | CASSVRDSLTEAFF | TGTGCCAGCAGTGTCCGGGACAGTCTCACTGAAGCTTTCTTT
NA | TRBJ2-1 | TRBV29-1 | few | CSVEGDSYNEQFF | TGCAGCGTTGAGGGTGACTCCTACAATGAGCAGTTCTTC
NA | TRBJ1-6 | TRBV18 | NA | CASSPPHIGQRNSPLHF | TGTGCCAGCTCACCACCGCACATCGGGCAGAGAAATTCACCCCTCCACTTT
NA | TRBJ2-1 | TRBV2 | many | CASSVDGVSSYNEQFF | TGTGCCAGCAGCGTAGACGGGGTAAGCTCCTACAATGAGCAGTTCTTC
TRBD2 | TRBJ2-1 | TRBV3-1 | many | CASSQAAGGPNEQFF | TGTGCCAGCAGCCAAGCTGCGGGAGGGCCAAATGAGCAGTTCTTC
TRBD1 | TRBJ2-3 | TRBV6-2/TRBV6-3 | NA | CASSYFRKPGQDDTDTQYF | TGTGCCAGCAGTTACTTTCGAAAGCCGGGACAGGACGATACAGATACGCAGTATTTT
NA | TRBJ2-1 | TRBV6-2/TRBV6-3 | many | CASSYSGGSYNEQFF | TGTGCCAGCAGTTACTCTGGGGGGTCCTACAATGAGCAGTTCTTC
TRBD2 | TRBJ2-1 | TRBV11-2 | few | CASSLDNELVGGPSYNEQFF | TGTGCCAGCAGCTTAGATAACGAACTAGTGGGAGGGCCGAGTTACAATGAGCAGTTCTTC
NA | TRBJ1-1 | TRBV25-1 | many | CASSPGRGNTEAFF | TGTGCCAGCAGCCCGGGACGGGGTAACACTGAAGCTTTCTTT
TRBD2 | TRBJ2-1 | TRBV7-8 | NA | CASSLARASGRANEQFF | TGTGCCAGCAGCTTAGCGCGGGCTAGCGGGAGGGCGAATGAGCAGTTCTTC
TRBD2 | TRBJ2-3 | TRBV5-1 | few | CASSLAQGLAGASTDTQYF | TGCGCCAGCAGCTTGGCCCAAGGACTAGCGGGGGCTAGCACAGATACGCAGTATTTT
NA | TRBJ1-5 | TRBV19 | NA | CASSGRADQPQHF | TGTGCCAGCTCCGGGAGGGCTGATCAGCCCCAGCATTTT
NA | TRBJ1-1 | TRBV9 | many | CASSVAAIGTEAFF | TGTGCCAGCAGCGTAGCTGCGATAGGGACTGAAGCTTTCTTT
NA | TRBJ1-5 | TRBV5-4 | NA | CASSSQGTGQPQHF | TGTGCCAGCAGCTCCCAGGGGACTGGTCAGCCCCAGCATTTT
NA | TRBJ2-1 | TRBV7-8 | many | CASIPRRSSYNEQFF | TGTGCCAGCATCCCCCGGAGGTCTTCCTACAATGAGCAGTTCTTC
NA | TRBJ1-4 | TRBV19 | few | CATYPGGALESGEKLFF | TGTGCCACCTATCCCGGGGGGGCGCTGGAAAGTGGCGAAAAACTGTTTTTT
TRBD1 | TRBJ2-7 | TRBV12-3/TRBV12-4 | many | CASSLGTGLAYEQYF | TGTGCCAGCAGTTTAGGGACAGGACTCGCCTACGAGCAGTACTTC
TRBD2 | TRBJ2-7 | TRBV4-1 | few | CASSQDSPSGRDLRYEQYF | TGCGCCAGCAGCCAAGATAGTCCTAGCGGGAGGGATTTAAGGTACGAGCAGTACTTC
NA | TRBJ2-1 | TRBV9 | NA | CASSGGQLANEQFF | TGTGCCAGCAGCGGGGGCCAGCTAGCTAATGAGCAGTTCTTC
TRBD1 | TRBJ1-1 | TRBV30 | few | CAWSGQGALTEAFF | TGTGCCTGGAGTGGTCAGGGGGCGCTTACTGAAGCTTTCTTT
NA | TRBJ2-5 | TRBV24-1 | many | CATSVDSHSTETQYF | TGTGCCACCAGTGTGGACAGTCACAGTACGGAGACCCAGTACTTC
TRBD1 | TRBJ2-7 | TRBV4-1 | NA | CASSPPGQLTYEQYF | TGCGCCAGCAGCCCACCGGGACAGCTTACCTACGAGCAGTACTTC
TRBD1 | TRBJ2-7 | TRBV6-1 | few | CASSTPGQGEGEQYF | TGTGCCAGCAGTACACCGGGACAGGGTGAAGGCGAGCAGTACTTC